The entry below gives a single T cell receptor beta chain sequence along with its context. This sample was included in a study of blood T cell repertoires in COVID-19. About the study: PBMCs, B-cell-depleted T cells, or T cells were the source of the cDNA or gDNA that made up the material.

CDR3 length equals 16 residues. Trimming took 0 bases from V and 4 from J; bases not matched to a gene: 5. Germline V lookup: CDR1 SGDLS, CDR2 YYNGEE. The data were produced by immunoSEQ multiplex PCR, yet TCRdb's version contains in-frame clones alone and is incomplete. The sample holds some 170,000 clones; more than 75% are singletons and the top ten take 15% to 20%. What was sequenced was peripheral blood. The TCR sequence derives from a man aged 55 to 70 with active or convalescent COVID-19. The chain combines TRBV9 with TRBJ1-5; 9 bases align to TRBD1. Here the CDR3 DNA reads TGTGCCAGCAGCGTAGGGACAGGGGCGTTTAATCAGCCCCAGCATTTT. Encoded protein: CASSVGTGAFNQPQHF.